These 21 T cell receptor beta chains share one sample of origin, sequenced in a study of CD8 T cells in ankylosing spondylitis. Points from the study as a whole: A motif in TCR beta, a set of 8 or 9 highly homologous variants, appeared characteristic of ankylosing spondylitis blood.

These receptors are not linked to any known antigen. From the 5' RACE reads, TCRdb called clonotypes with MiXCR, one entry per CDR3 protein. The table includes about 510,000 distinct CDR3 sequences, 5.3% detected once. Material for sequencing was blood, either unsorted or a sorted T cell fraction (not recorded which). The receptors stem from a male donor with ankylosing spondylitis.

This clonotype has only a few counts. The V gene is TRBV6-2 or TRBV6-3, the J gene TRBJ1-2; D may be TRBD1 (5 bases). CDR3 size: 12 residues. V was shortened by 10 bases and J by 0 bases, with 9 bases between the two germline ends. Germline V gene lookup returns CDR1 MNHEY and CDR2 SVGEGT. This chain's CDR3 is CATTATNYGYTF. The CDR3 DNA sequence: TGTGCCACGACAGCTACTAACTATGGCTACACCTTC.

This chain joins TRBV7-9 and TRBJ2-7; the D gene is possibly TRBD2 (6 bases). The CDR3 runs 15 residues. Trimming stripped 7 bases from V and 5 bases from J, with 21 bases between. CDR1 is SEHNR and CDR2 is FQNEAQ in the germline V gene (reference sequence). CDR3 DNA: TGTGCCAGCAAGCGCTTGGGACTTCAGCCCCACGAGCAGTACTTC. Translating it yields CASKRLGLQPHEQYF.

The chain recombines TRBV5-5 with TRBJ1-5, with D uncertain. This CDR3 is built from 16 residues. The germline V gene encodes CDR1 SGHKS and CDR2 YYEKEE (reference sequence). V gave up 4 bases and J gave up 6 bases, with 20 bases separating them. CDR3 sequence reads: CASSLDTGWSGQPQHF. The CDR3 DNA sequence: TGTGCCAGCAGCCTTGATACCGGGTGGTCGGGTCAGCCCCAGCATTTT.

The gene calls are TRBV6-2 or TRBV6-3 and TRBJ1-4; D not certain. The CDR3 consists of 14 residues. The germline CDR1 and CDR2 sequences are MNHEY and SVGEGT. V dropped 2 bases and J dropped 4 bases, with 8 bases sitting between them. The CDR3 bases are TGTGCCAGCAGTTACGGCGGAGATAATGAAAAACTGTTTTTT. It yields the protein CASSYGGDNEKLFF.

This clonotype has ten or more counts. The chain carries TRBV4-2 and TRBJ2-2, with D uncertain. The CDR3 runs to 13 residues. Between the trimmed V and J ends, which lost 7 bases and 4 bases, there was a span of 10 bases. Germline V CDR1 and CDR2: LGHNA, YNFKEQ. CDR3 DNA sequence: TGTGCCAGCACCATTGGGGTCACCGGGGAGCTGTTTTTT. Translated: CASTIGVTGELFF.

There are many counts of this clonotype. The CDR3 loop reads CASSSPGRGNIQYF. The CDR3 DNA follows: TGTGCCAGCAGTTCCCCGGGAAGGGGAAACATTCAGTACTTC. The rearrangement uses TRBV6-5 and TRBJ2-4; D could derive from TRBD1 or TRBD2 (5 bases each). Germline lookup yields CDR1 MNHEY and CDR2 SVGAGI. V lost 4 bases and J lost 6, with 13 bases in between. The CDR3 consists of 14 residues.

This clonotype came up many times. The chain joins TRBV20-1 to TRBJ2-3, with a weak D call TRBD2 (5 bases). Germline CDR1 and CDR2: DFQATT and SNEGSKA (reference sequence). The CDR3 sequence is 12 residues long. The V and J ends lost 0 bases and 6 bases respectively, with 7 bases between them. The CDR3, as DNA: TGCAGTGCTAGAGATCGGAGGGATACGCAGTATTTT. Its translation: CSARDRRDTQYF.

In its sample, this clonotype was seen many times. The V call is TRBV27, the J call TRBJ2-3, with D maybe TRBD1 (5 bases). Germline loops: CDR1 MNHEY, CDR2 SMNVEV (reference sequence). The CDR3 is 13 amino acids. Trimming took 2 bases from V and 9 from J, leaving 12 bases between them. CDR3 nucleotide sequence: TGTGCCAGCAGTTTAGCCAGGGTAGACACGCAGTATTTT. This encodes CASSLARVDTQYF.

This clonotype has ten or more counts. The chain couples TRBV20-1 to TRBJ1-2, with 9 bases that match TRBD1. CDR3 size: 14 residues. V lost 6 bases and J lost 2; bases outside the gene matches: 7. Germline V lookup: CDR1 DFQATT, CDR2 SNEGSKA (reference sequence). The CDR3 spells CSAPRTGDNYGYTF. In nucleotides, the CDR3 is TGCAGTGCCCCCCGGACAGGGGACAACTATGGCTACACCTTC.

V and J are TRBV4-3 and TRBJ2-1, with 7 bases identical to TRBD2. J lost 6 bases, V lost 0 bases, and 8 bases had no gene match. Germline CDR1 is LGHNA and CDR2 is YSLEER. The CDR3 is 16 residues long. The CDR3, as DNA: TGCGCCAGCAGCCAAGAAGGGAGGGAAGTGGGCAATGAGCAGTTCTTC. It codes for CASSQEGREVGNEQFF.

This clonotype was found many times. The chain carries TRBV20-1 and TRBJ1-4; D is undetermined. The V end was cut by 2 bases, the J end by 5 bases, with 15 bases between. CDR3 size: 15 residues. CDR1 is DFQATT and CDR2 is SNEGSKA in the germline V gene (reference sequence). The CDR3 bases are TGCAGTGCTAGAAAGGGCGGCAGGAGCAATGAAAAACTGTTTTTT. This sequence encodes CSARKGGRSNEKLFF.

This clonotype was observed many times. V is TRBV12-3 or TRBV12-4 and J is TRBJ2-7, with D hard to call. The V end lost 3 bases, the J end lost 0 bases, and 6 bases lay between the germline ends. There are 13 residues in the CDR3. CDR3 nucleotide sequence: TGTGCCAGCAGTTTCTTCAGCTCCTACGAGCAGTACTTC. Its translation: CASSFFSSYEQYF.

This clonotype appeared many times. The chain carries TRBV27 and TRBJ2-1; the match to TRBD2 covers 9 bases. The germline gives CDR1 MNHEY, CDR2 SMNVEV (reference sequence). J gave up 7 bases and V 5 bases, and 9 bases lay outside the gene matches. The CDR3 consists of 15 residues. CDR3 bases: TGTGCCAGCAGTCCCGTTCGGAGCGGGAGGAATGAGCAGTTCTTC. This codes for CASSPVRSGRNEQFF.

In its sample, this clonotype was seen many times. J is TRBJ2-4 and V is TRBV20-1; TRBD1 aligns across 9 bases. The V and J ends lost 8 bases and 1 base, in that order; junction bases with no gene match: 15. This CDR3 is built from 17 residues. Germline assignment: CDR1 DFQATT and CDR2 SNEGSKA (reference sequence). The CDR3 DNA reads TGCAGTCCCAAAAGGGGTACTGGACAGGGGGCCAAAAACATTCAGTACTTC. As protein: CSPKRGTGQGAKNIQYF.

There are many counts of this clonotype. The chain couples TRBV6-5 to TRBJ2-3; perhaps D is TRBD1 or TRBD2 (5 bases each). The CDR3 sequence is 16 residues long. The germline V gene has CDR1 MNHEY and CDR2 SVGAGI. The germline V and J ends were trimmed by 0 bases and 5 bases, with 15 bases remaining between them. CDR3 protein: CASSYSGARGRDTQYF. In DNA, the CDR3 is TGTGCCAGCAGTTACTCTGGGGCGAGGGGCAGAGATACGCAGTATTTT.

The chain joins TRBV10-1 to TRBJ2-1; 13 nucleotides match TRBD2. Trimming cost V 2 bases and J 8 bases; bases outside gene matches: 12. The CDR3 is made up of 18 amino acids. CDR1 WNHNN and CDR2 SYGVQD come from the germline V gene (reference sequence). The CDR3: CASSEPRGLAGTGYEQFF. The CDR3 DNA sequence: TGCGCCAGCAGTGAGCCCAGGGGACTAGCGGGGACTGGGTATGAGCAGTTCTTC.

This clonotype was seen repeatedly, ten times or more. V usage is TRBV7-9 and J usage is TRBJ2-3; 10 bases match TRBD2. Germline V gene data show CDR1 as SEHNR and CDR2 as FQNEAQ (reference sequence). Unmatched junction bases numbered 13, after V lost 6 bases and J lost 4 bases. The CDR3 totals 17 residues. CDR3 sequence: CASRLPASGSYSDTQYF. The CDR3 DNA reads TGTGCCAGCAGGCTACCGGCTAGCGGGAGTTACTCAGATACGCAGTATTTT.

V usage is TRBV20-1 and J usage is TRBJ2-5, with TRBD2 matching 9 bases. The length of the CDR3 is 14 residues. Trimming cost V 5 bases and J 5 bases; bases outside gene matches: 9. The germline gives CDR1 DFQATT, CDR2 SNEGSKA (reference sequence). The DNA of the CDR3 is TGCAGTGCTCTGGCGGGGGGGCCGTTGGAGACCCAGTACTTC. This sequence encodes CSALAGGPLETQYF.

This clonotype has at least ten counts. V gene TRBV20-1 combines with J gene TRBJ1-2, with no clear D. The CDR3 extends over 15 amino acids. The germline V and J ends were trimmed by 0 bases and 5 bases, with 16 bases remaining between them. The germline V gene encodes CDR1 DFQATT and CDR2 SNEGSKA (reference sequence). CDR3 amino acids: CSARDPRRLIYGYTF. CDR3 DNA: TGCAGTGCTAGAGATCCCCGCAGACTGATATATGGCTACACCTTC.

This chain links TRBV4-1 with TRBJ1-1; 7 nucleotides agree with TRBD1. The CDR3 runs to 15 residues. The germline V gene has CDR1 MGHRA and CDR2 YSYEKL. V lost 3 bases to trimming and J lost 8 bases; unmatched junction nucleotides: 12. The CDR3 reads CASSQPDRESWEAFF. CDR3 DNA sequence: TGCGCCAGCAGCCAGCCCGACAGGGAAAGTTGGGAAGCTTTCTTT.

The chain employs TRBV7-3 and TRBJ2-7; 9 bases align to TRBD2. Germline V lookup: CDR1 SGHTA, CDR2 FQGTGA. The CDR3 loop spans 15 amino acids. After removal of 2 bases from V and 1 base from J, the junction contained 3 bases not matched to a gene. CDR3 DNA: TGTGCCAGCAGCTTATACAGCGGGGGGTCCTACGAGCAGTACTTC. Its protein product is CASSLYSGGSYEQYF.